What follows is one T cell receptor beta chain and its context. Its specific antigen is unknown. There are no base qualities to consult, and no much larger clone falls within one base. CD8 naive samples consisted of CD45RO-negative cells that were positively selected for CCR7, yielding a CD45RA+CCR7+ population without TemRA cells. Donors were healthy HIV-negative adults with no recently reported acute infections or vaccinations. All donors were Caucasian adults living in Nashville, Tennessee, USA. Blood was obtained by leukapheresis, after which PBMCs were separated by Ficoll-Histopaque density gradient centrifugation and cryopreserved in liquid nitrogen vapor phase. Analytical flow cytometry was used to check the purity and quantity of each magnetically sorted T cell population. Genomic DNA was isolated from every sorted fraction and measured by UV absorbance on a Nanodrop 2000c. The CDR1 and CDR2 encoded by the germline V gene (reference sequence) are MNHEY and SMNVEV. V is cut by 3 bases and J by 1 base, and the space between the germline ends is 16 bases. Reading from cysteine to phenylalanine, the CDR3 counts 16 amino acids. CDR3 DNA only is kept here, 48 bases in frame from base 1.

Using the deep immunoSEQ assay, TCR CDR3 regions were amplified from genomic DNA by multiplex PCR. For each cell subset, the extracted genomic DNA was distributed evenly across all wells of several immunoSEQ 96-well plates, and each plate served as one replicate. Each replicate PCR for sorted subsets received around 0.2 ug genomic DNA, equal to tens of thousands of T cell genomes. The purified libraries were quantified using a Qubit 3.0 fluorometer, sized with a Bioanalyzer 2100, and then quantified again using the KAPA Library Quantification kit. Each immunoSEQ 96-well plate was sequenced on its own single-read 150-cycle Illumina NextSeq 550 flow cell. Concerning the study's data processing: Because only junctional sequences without quality scores were contained in the immunoSEQ output, filtering matching that applied to full-length reads could not be performed. To assign V/J genes and CDR3, sequences were annotated against IMGT germline references using PyIR, a Python wrapper for IgBLAST v1.9. Reads with weak V/J assignments (E-value above 1e-6), missing CDR3, stop codons, out-of-frame junctions, or ambiguous translated residues were removed. V3J clonotypes were defined as sequences sharing an identical inferred V gene, J gene, and CDR3 amino acid sequence. The percentage overlap between two repertoires was calculated by dividing the number of shared unique clonotypes by the size of the smaller repertoire. Repertoire richness was assessed with RTK rarefaction, the Chao1 estimator, and Recon v2.1 estimates of unobserved clonotypes. Generation probabilities for all TCRbeta clonotypes obtained by the gDNA method from a handful of donors were computed using OLGA. In its TCRdb copy, this immuneACCESS table keeps in-frame sequences only and misses some clones. Where compared with another copy, unresolved V genes explain less than half of these, and the others have no known cause. V, J and clone size are taken as reported in that table, and D and trimming were inferred from the DNA itself. The sample contains 750,000 to 1,000,000 clones, approximately 92% of them found a single time. The ten top clones hold 20% to 30% of the sample.

This specimen belongs to a study of shared clonotypes between healthy human individuals (TCRdb year 2020). About the study as a whole: A couple of women and a few men aged 18 to 49 years were included in the cohort. The study deeply sequenced blood TCR repertoires of about 5 healthy adults to estimate repertoire size and the extent of clonotype sharing between individuals. Each donor's leukapheresis produced roughly between roughly 0.85 and 10 billion PBMCs. To increase sequencing depth and limit assay-specific biases, different laboratories used diverse techniques to prepare libraries and sequence TCR repertoires. Per donor, three plates each were used for CD4 naive and CD4 memory, two for CD8 naive, and one for CD8 memory.

Study-wide conclusions, independent of this receptor: Naive subsets generally had larger estimated clonotype richness than memory subsets did. When a handful of donors were compared, the shared fraction of clonotypes was about 5% for naive CD4, about 4% for naive CD8, 2% to 2.5% for memory CD4, and roughly 0.43% for memory CD8. Based on pairwise subsampling, the degree of clonotype sharing among donors was expected to be affected by sequencing depth. Sampling was restricted to blood, and TCR repertoires in tissues likely differ from the TCR repertoires found in blood. The genetic and exposure-history diversity represented was limited by the small number of donors. Compared with non-shared clonotypes, clonotypes shared by all four sorted-subset donors had higher generation probabilities. Even with the large sequencing depth, rarefaction of the sorted-subset datasets indicated that sequencing was incomplete.

The rearranged chain carries TRBV27 and TRBJ2-7; TRBD2 is a possible D gene, resting on 5 matching bases. This receptor was identified in a man aged 25 to 45 in good health. The material sequenced was naive CD8+ T cells sorted from blood. The cell subset or site label for this specimen denotes: CD45RA+CCR7+. Read as DNA, the sequence is TGTGCCAGCAGTTTTAGACTAACCACCCCATCCTACGAGCAGTACTTC. Its amino acids are CASSFRLTTPSYEQYF.